This TCR beta chain came from a study of blood T cell repertoires in COVID-19. On the study more broadly: Some COVID-19 samples were acute and others convalescent; all came from the United States, Italy and Spain. PBMCs, B-cell-depleted T cells, or T cells were the source of the cDNA or gDNA that made up the material.

Recruits, aged about 18 to 89 years, lived in 24 US areas. Per the authors' pipeline: Reference gene primers were amplified, and this amplification served to estimate nucleated cell counts. The protocol was immunoSEQ multiplex PCR, while the TCRdb copy is restricted to in-frame clones and leaves out a portion. That table supplies the V and J calls and clone size; D and trimming were determined from the DNA. Of about 210,000 clones listed, 85% to 90% are singletons. The V and J ends lost 0 bases and 1 base respectively, with 10 bases between them. The CDR3 has 16 residues. Germline V CDR1 and CDR2: MNHEY, SVGAGI.

The sequenced sample consisted of PBMCs or T cells enriched from blood (not recorded which). The sequence derives from a woman aged 35 to 49 in a cohort exposed to, infected with or recovered from COVID-19 (not recorded which). The genes are TRBV6-5 and TRBJ2-1, with D unresolved. The CDR3 is CASSYSFRFSYNEQFF. The CDR3 DNA is TGTGCCAGCAGTTACTCGTTCCGGTTTTCCTACAATGAGCAGTTCTTC.